One and the same sample provided the 25 T cell receptor beta chains below, sequenced in a study of post-analysis software for immune sequencing data. Study outcomes and limitations: Higher frequency in patients than in controls was seen for roughly five TRBV segments, with TRBV5-6, TRBV5-1 and TRBV20-1 among them.

No antigens are known for them. Tagging with unique molecular identifiers was a feature of the TCR beta cDNA libraries. One entry per CDR3 protein, called by TCRdb with MiXCR from the PCR reads. Found here are approximately 250,000 distinct CDR3 sequences, 35% to 40% of them singletons; the top ten hold around 5%. The sequenced sample consisted of blood. The receptors were sampled from a girl aged 5 to 17 with multiple sclerosis.

This clonotype is medium-sized (0.01 to 0.1%). The chain couples TRBV7-2 to TRBJ2-1; D remains ambiguous. Trimming took off 8 bases at V and 4 bases at J, with 12 bases between the two ends. CDR1 and CDR2 from the germline V gene are SGHTA and FQGNSA. The CDR3 runs to 13 residues. Here the CDR3 reads CASGPRGYNEQFF. CDR3 DNA sequence: TGTGCCAGCGGGCCCCGCGGTTACAATGAGCAGTTCTTC.

This clonotype was counted ten times or more. The V gene is TRBV9, the J gene TRBJ2-1, with a possible D match to TRBD2 (5 bases). The CDR3 runs to 15 residues. In germline, CDR1 is SGDLS, CDR2 YYNGEE. The V end was cut by 3 bases, the J end by 6 bases, with 16 bases between. In DNA form, the CDR3 reads TGTGCCAGCAGCGCCGCGGGTAGCGAGCGCAATGAGCAGTTCTTC. Its translation: CASSAAGSERNEQFF.

There are many counts of this clonotype. This rearrangement joins TRBV29-1 to TRBJ1-1; tentative D call: TRBD1 (5 bases). Trimming took off 3 bases at V and 1 base at J, with 15 bases between the two ends. Germline V gives CDR1 SQVTM, CDR2 ANQGSEA. This CDR3 spans 15 amino acids. CDR3 residues: CSVETSGTANTEAFF. In nucleotides, the CDR3 is TGCAGCGTTGAGACGTCTGGGACGGCGAACACTGAAGCTTTCTTT.

V usage is TRBV14 and J usage is TRBJ2-1; TRBD2 might be the D (5 bases). CDR3 length: 14 amino acids. The ends were cut back, 2 bases at V and 10 bases at J, with 15 bases in the middle. Per germline, CDR1 SGHDN and CDR2 FVKESK. CDR3 residues: CASSQPGGPGEQFF. The CDR3 nucleotides read TGTGCCAGCAGCCAACCTGGAGGACCGGGAGAGCAGTTCTTC.

This clonotype has only a few counts. The chain carries TRBV5-8 and TRBJ1-1; D remains unclear. The V end was cut by 0 bases, the J end by 2 bases, with 8 bases between. Germline assignment: CDR1 SGHTS and CDR2 YDEGEE. The CDR3 contains 14 residues. CDR3 sequence (DNA): TGTGCCAGCAGCTTGGAATGGCAAAACACTGAAGCTTTCTTT. This gives the protein CASSLEWQNTEAFF.

The CDR3 DNA follows: TGTGCCAGCTCACAGGAAACGAACACTGAAGCTTTCTTT. It translates to CASSQETNTEAFF. The chain joins TRBV18 to TRBJ1-1; D uncertain. This CDR3 contains 13 residues. V was pared by 4 bases and J by 1 base, with 7 bases between. Germline V lookup: CDR1 KGHSH, CDR2 LQKENI.

The chain couples TRBV24-1 to TRBJ2-3; TRBD2 might be the D (6 bases). Germline-derived CDR1 and CDR2 are KGHDR and SFDVKD. V was shortened by 10 bases and J by 6 bases, with 22 bases between the two germline ends. The CDR3 covers 15 residues. The CDR3 reads CATRGTGEPEDTQYF. Written as DNA, the CDR3 is TGTGCCACTCGGGGGACGGGAGAACCCGAGGATACGCAGTATTTT.

Remarks on this clonotype: Without the conserved terminal phenylalanine or tryptophan, this CDR3 likely stems from a read error. The limits of the CDR3 on the DNA are not certain, so only TCRdb's listed CDR3 is given. The chain carries TRBV7-3 and TRBJ1-2; the DNA was not used to check the table's D call, TRBD1. The CDR3 spans 15 residues, counting both ends. From germline, CDR1 is SGHTA and CDR2 FQGTGA. Here the CDR3 reads CASSREGGGSVATPS.

The V and J genes are TRBV5-1 and TRBJ1-2, with 9 bases fitting TRBD1. The CDR3 loop spans 14 amino acids. Per germline, CDR1 SGHRS and CDR2 YFSETQ. After removal of 4 bases from V and 7 bases from J, the junction contained 8 bases not matched to a gene. The CDR3 region is CASSPDRGDGGYTF. As DNA, the CDR3 is TGCGCCAGCAGCCCGGACAGGGGTGATGGTGGCTACACCTTC. The full variable domain, with the rest looked up from reference TRBV5-1 and TRBJ1-2, is KAGVTQTPRYLIKTRGQQVTLSCSPISGHRSVSWYQQTPGQGLQFLFEYFSETQRNKGNFPGRFSGRQFSNSRSEMNVSTLELGDSALYLCASSPDRGDGGYTFGSGTRLTVV.

This clonotype was seen ten or more times. V is TRBV7-8 and J is TRBJ1-2; unclear D gene. The ends were cut back, 1 base at V and 3 bases at J, with 12 bases in the middle. Germline V gives CDR1 SGHVS, CDR2 FQNEAQ. The CDR3 sequence is 15 residues long. The CDR3 DNA is TGTGCCAGCAGCTTAGGATTCCGGGTGGACTATGGCTACACCTTC. Amino acid sequence: CASSLGFRVDYGYTF.

As concerns this clonotype: A read error may be the cause here, since a much bigger clone is one base away. This chain joins TRBV29-1 and TRBJ1-1, with TRBD1 identical over 11 bases. The CDR3 is 15 amino acids. Looked up from germline, CDR1 is SQVTM and CDR2 is ANQGSEA. The junction had 6 bases not matched to a gene; V was cut back by 2 bases and J by 4 bases. CDR3 residues: CSVEPGTGGCTEAFF. The CDR3 nucleotides are TGCAGCGTTGAACCCGGGACAGGGGGTTGCACTGAAGCTTTCTTT.

Note on this clonotype: A much larger clone sits a single nucleotide away, making a read error possible. The CDR3 does not end in the conserved phenylalanine or tryptophan, so this is likely a read error. J is TRBJ2-7 and V is TRBV18, with 8 nucleotides matching TRBD1. This CDR3 is 13 amino acids long. Germline CDR1 and CDR2: KGHSH and LQKENI. V dropped 4 bases and J dropped 2; count of bases not matched to a gene: 1. CDR3 nucleotides: TGTGCCAGCTCACAGGACAGGGCCTACGAGCAGTACTGC. Translating it yields CASSQDRAYEQYC.

This clonotype was picked up many times. This rearrangement joins TRBV18 to TRBJ2-1; 9 bases align to TRBD2. Germline values: CDR1 KGHSH, CDR2 LQKENI. V shed 6 bases and J 4 bases; nucleotides not matched to a gene: 7. CDR3 length: 15 amino acids. The CDR3 DNA follows: TGTGCCAGCTCGTCCGGGACTAGCAATTACAATGAGCAGTTCTTC. Its translation is CASSSGTSNYNEQFF. Full variable domain (outside the CDR3, taken from reference TRBV18 and TRBJ2-1): NAGVMQNPRHLVRRRGQEARLRCSPMKGHSHVYWYRQLPEEGLKFMVYLQKENIIDESGMPKERFSAEFPKEGPSILRIQQVVRGDSAAYFCASSSGTSNYNEQFFGPGTRLTVL.

This rearrangement joins TRBV20-1 to TRBJ2-7; maybe TRBD2 (5 bases). The V end was cut by 3 bases, the J end by 4 bases, with 19 bases between. Germline CDR1 DFQATT, CDR2 SNEGSKA (reference sequence). This CDR3 contains 15 residues. In nucleotides, the CDR3 is TGCAGTGCTAGGTCGCTAAGGGAGAGTAGGTACGAGCAGTACTTC. It translates to CSARSLRESRYEQYF.

The chain joins TRBV4-2 to TRBJ1-2; D gene ambiguous. The CDR3 spans 16 residues. Germline CDR1 is LGHNA and CDR2 is YNFKEQ. The germline V and J ends were trimmed by 0 bases and 3 bases, with 14 bases remaining between them. The CDR3 DNA is TGTGCCAGCAGCCAAGATATCTTGAGGGATCACTATGGCTACACCTTC. Translation gives CASSQDILRDHYGYTF.

The table lists this clonotype with many counts. CDR3 amino acids: CASSPPLNTEAFF. In DNA form, the CDR3 reads TGTGCCAGCTCACCCCCCCTTAACACTGAAGCTTTCTTT. This rearrangement joins TRBV18 to TRBJ1-1; no reliable D call. The CDR3 runs 13 residues. Trimming took off 3 bases at V and 2 bases at J, with 7 bases between the two ends. Germline CDR1 KGHSH, CDR2 LQKENI.

A word on this clonotype: Given a much more abundant clone one base away, this may be a read error. The chain employs TRBV6-1 and TRBJ2-5; TRBD2 matches 9 bases. This CDR3 is 19 amino acids long. Trimming took 10 bases from V and 2 from J; bases not matched to a gene: 23. Germline CDR1 MNHNS, CDR2 SASEGT. The CDR3 coding sequence is TGTGCCAACACTCCACGGCTAGCGGGGTTTGTCGGGGTGCAAGAGACCCAGTACTTC. Translated, it gives CANTPRLAGFVGVQETQYF.

This clonotype was seen at least ten times. CDR3 DNA sequence: TGTGCCAGCAGCCAAGGGAATGACAGGGGGTATGGCTACACCTTC. This translates into CASSQGNDRGYGYTF. The V and J genes are TRBV3-1 and TRBJ1-2; 9 nucleotides align to TRBD1. The CDR3 sequence is 15 residues long. J lost 5 bases, V lost 1 base, and 5 bases had no gene match. The germline CDR1 and CDR2 sequences are LGHDT and YNNKEL (reference sequence).

Notes on this clonotype: At one of its ends the junction is not consistent with the germline gene, which may arise from a read error. The chain recombines TRBV11-2 with TRBJ2-1; 9 bases fit TRBD2. This CDR3 contains 18 residues. The V gene's germline CDR1 is SGHAT and CDR2 FQNNGV. The CDR3 sequence is CASSLEWSYSGGMDERFF. CDR3 bases: TGTGCCAGCAGCTTAGAATGGTCCTACAGCGGGGGGATGGATGAGCGGTTCTTC.

In the case of this clonotype: A clone one base away is much larger, so this may be a read error. J is TRBJ2-1 and V is TRBV29-1; D uncertain. The germline V and J ends were trimmed by 5 bases and 3 bases, with 14 bases remaining between them. Germline CDR1 SQVTM, CDR2 ANQGSEA. CDR3 length: 14 amino acids. The DNA for the CDR3 is TGCAGCGTTCTATATGGGATCCTCTACAATGAGCAGTTCTTC. Protein: CSVLYGILYNEQFF.

Remarks on this clonotype: One base away lies a much larger clone, so this may be a sequencing read error. This chain connects TRBV28 to TRBJ2-1, with TRBD1 matching 7 bases. This CDR3 has 14 residues. Germline CDR1 and CDR2: MDHEN and SYDVKM. Trimming cost V 6 bases and J 3 bases; bases outside gene matches: 5. The CDR3 is CASRLTGYYNEQFF. The CDR3 DNA sequence: TGTGCCAGCAGGCTGACAGGGTACTACAATGAGCAGTTCTTC. Together with reference TRBV28 and TRBJ2-1, the CDR3 gives the full variable domain: DVKVTQSSRYLVKRTGEKVFLECVQDMDHENMFWYRQDPGLGLRLIYFSYDVKMKEKGDIPEGYSVSREKKERFSLILESASTNQTSMYLCASRLTGYYNEQFFGPGTRLTVL.

Turning to this clonotype: With a much larger clone just one base away, this may be a read error. The J gene is TRBJ2-3, the V gene TRBV20-1; TRBD2 matches at 8 bases. The germline gives CDR1 DFQATT, CDR2 SNEGSKA (reference sequence). The CDR3 is 15 amino acids. V was pared by 6 bases and J by 2 bases, with 10 bases of the junction left unmatched. DNA of the CDR3: TGCAGTGCCGAGGCCGGGACTAGTCCCACAGATACGCAGTATTTT. Its translation is CSAEAGTSPTDTQYF.

This sequence joins TRBV20-1 and TRBJ2-2; 9 nucleotides line up with TRBD1. The CDR3 length is 16 residues. V lost 0 bases and J lost 6; bases outside the gene matches: 8. Germline loops: CDR1 DFQATT, CDR2 SNEGSKA (reference sequence). The CDR3 DNA reads TGCAGTGCTAGAGATCCGGGACAGGGTGATTCCGGGGAGCTGTTTTTT. Translated, it gives CSARDPGQGDSGELFF.

As regards this clonotype: This may stem from a read error, because a much larger clone lies one nucleotide away. This chain connects TRBV12-3 or TRBV12-4 to TRBJ2-1, with 7 bases identical to TRBD2. This CDR3 is 15 amino acids long. The CDR3 sequence: CAGSPTYPGGNEQFF. DNA for the CDR3: TGTGCCGGCAGTCCGACTTACCCGGGGGGCAATGAGCAGTTCTTC.

In this sample, this clonotype turned up many times. V usage is TRBV10-2 and J usage is TRBJ1-4; possibly TRBD1 for D (6 bases). The CDR3 is 17 residues long. CDR1 WSHSY and CDR2 SAAADI come from the germline V gene. Trimming removed 4 bases from V and 3 bases from J, with 18 bases in between. CDR3 sequence reads: CASSGKVTGTPNEKLFF. DNA for the CDR3: TGCGCCAGCAGTGGGAAAGTAACAGGGACCCCTAATGAAAAACTGTTTTTT.